These 24 T cell receptor beta chains were sequenced from one sample in a study of T cell repertoires in cytomegalovirus infection. MiXCR was run by TCRdb on the reads, yielding one entry per CDR3 protein. The table records roughly 69,000 distinct CDR3 sequences, about 29% of them present only once. These receptors have no known antigen. The sequencing used CD8+ T cells from cultured PBMCs, collected from culture after CMV antigen stimulation. The receptors derive from a human donor in good health (CMV status not recorded). Some clones in this sample may be carry-over from other donors' samples.

The V and J genes are TRBV6-1 and TRBJ2-1; TRBD2 matches at 7 bases. Germline V gives CDR1 MNHNS, CDR2 SASEGT. V dropped 1 base and J dropped 6; count of bases not matched to a gene: 9. The CDR3 length is 16 residues. CDR3 in DNA: TGTGCCAGCAGTGAAGTGGCGGGAGCGGTGGGCAATGAGCAGTTCTTC. Its protein is CASSEVAGAVGNEQFF.

This clonotype was recorded many times. V is TRBV7-9 and J is TRBJ2-1, with 7 bases lining up with TRBD1. Germline values: CDR1 SEHNR, CDR2 FQNEAQ (reference sequence). The CDR3 has 15 residues. Trimming removed 5 bases from V and 2 bases from J; junction bases left unmatched: 6. The CDR3 reads CASSELTGAYNEQFF. The CDR3 coding sequence is TGTGCCAGCAGCGAACTTACAGGGGCCTACAATGAGCAGTTCTTC.

Many counts were recorded for this clonotype. The chain combines TRBV7-8 with TRBJ1-1, with D unresolved. Germline values: CDR1 SGHVS, CDR2 FQNEAQ. Deletions cut 7 bases from V and 3 bases from J, with 15 bases between. CDR3 length: 14 residues. CDR3 amino acids: CASIQTVYYTEAFF. In DNA, the CDR3 is TGTGCCAGCATCCAAACAGTTTACTACACTGAAGCTTTCTTT.

This clonotype occurred many times. The V and J genes are TRBV20-1 and TRBJ2-1, with D possibly TRBD2 on 7 matching bases. Trimming removed 6 bases from V and 6 bases from J, with 15 bases in between. Per the germline V gene, CDR1 is DFQATT and CDR2 is SNEGSKA (reference sequence). The CDR3 spans 13 residues. CDR3 in amino acids: CSAEGGPLNEQFF. In DNA, the CDR3 is TGCAGTGCCGAGGGGGGGCCCCTCAATGAGCAGTTCTTC.

This chain uses TRBV14 with TRBJ1-1; D unclear. The CDR3 covers 17 residues. Between the trimmed V and J ends, which lost 0 bases and 2 bases, there was a span of 16 bases. Germline CDR1 reads SGHDN; CDR2 reads FVKESK. CDR3 DNA sequence: TGTGCCAGCAGCCAAGAACAGTTAATTGTGGGCAACACTGAAGCTTTCTTT. It is translated as CASSQEQLIVGNTEAFF.

In this sample, this clonotype turned up many times. The chain is built from TRBV11-2 and TRBJ1-1; tentative D call: TRBD1 (5 bases). From germline, CDR1 is SGHAT and CDR2 FQNNGV. The V and J ends lost 1 base and 5 bases respectively, with 14 bases between them. CDR3 length: 15 amino acids. The CDR3 spells CASSLASAGLTEAFF. In DNA form, the CDR3 reads TGTGCCAGCAGCTTAGCGTCGGCAGGGCTTACTGAAGCTTTCTTT.

This clonotype has at least ten counts. This chain uses TRBV4-3 with TRBJ2-3, with D perhaps TRBD2 (6 bases). CDR1 and CDR2 (germline): LGHNA, YSLEER. The length of the CDR3 is 17 residues. The V end lost 0 bases, the J end lost 3 bases, and 16 bases lay between the germline ends. CDR3: CASSQDPRVGSTDTQYF. CDR3 coding DNA: TGCGCCAGCAGCCAAGACCCAAGGGTCGGGAGTACAGATACGCAGTATTTT.

This clonotype was observed at least ten times. The rearrangement uses TRBV4-1 and TRBJ2-7; D is ambiguous. Between the trimmed V and J ends, which lost 4 bases and 3 bases, there was a span of 16 bases. Per germline, CDR1 MGHRA and CDR2 YSYEKL. The CDR3 totals 15 residues. The CDR3 coding sequence is TGCGCCAGCAGCCCCCGAGAGGAACCGGGCTACGAGCAGTACTTC. Translation: CASSPREEPGYEQYF.

This clonotype ranks as medium-sized (0.01 to 0.1%). The chain has TRBV7-2 and TRBJ1-5, with 7 nucleotides matching TRBD1. Trimming cost V 4 bases and J 1 base; bases outside gene matches: 4. The germline V gene has CDR1 SGHTA and CDR2 FQGNSA. This CDR3 has 15 residues. CDR3 DNA: TGTGCCAGCAGCTCGGGGACAGTAAGCAATCAGCCCCAGCATTTT. This translates into CASSSGTVSNQPQHF.

V and J are TRBV4-1 and TRBJ2-7; the D is unclear. CDR1 and CDR2 (germline): MGHRA, YSYEKL. The CDR3 contains 16 residues. With 0 bases removed from V and 0 bases from J, the gap between germline ends came to 12 bases. CDR3 nucleotide sequence: TGCGCCAGCAGCCAAGAAGTGGCAGGATACTCCTACGAGCAGTACTTC. Protein product: CASSQEVAGYSYEQYF.

V is TRBV4-1 and J is TRBJ2-7, with 9 positions matching TRBD2. The junction had 7 bases not matched to a gene; V was cut back by 4 bases and J by 3 bases. This CDR3 region has 15 residues. Germline CDR1 and CDR2: MGHRA and YSYEKL. CDR3: CASSPGGGVGYEQYF. The CDR3 DNA reads as TGCGCCAGCAGCCCAGGCGGGGGGGTGGGCTACGAGCAGTACTTC.

The V and J genes are TRBV9 and TRBJ2-7; the D call may be TRBD1 or TRBD2 (5 bases each). Trimming stripped 4 bases from V and 5 bases from J, with 22 bases between. The CDR3 spans 16 residues. Germline CDR1 is SGDLS and CDR2 is YYNGEE. The CDR3 sequence is CASSHPQDAGTDEQYF. As DNA, the CDR3 is TGTGCCAGCAGCCACCCCCAGGACGCAGGGACGGACGAGCAGTACTTC.

The genes are TRBV4-1 and TRBJ2-7; D unresolved. The CDR3 has 13 residues. Germline loops: CDR1 MGHRA, CDR2 YSYEKL. With 2 bases removed from V and 3 bases from J, the gap between germline ends came to 8 bases. CDR3 sequence: CASSQSQGYEQYF. In nucleotides, the CDR3 is TGCGCCAGCAGCCAATCGCAAGGCTACGAGCAGTACTTC.

J is TRBJ1-5 and V is TRBV7-9; 7 bases match TRBD1. Germline V gene data show CDR1 as SEHNR and CDR2 as FQNEAQ (reference sequence). The CDR3 contains 14 residues. V gave up 8 bases and J gave up 3 bases; unmatched junction bases: 7. The CDR3 sequence is CASSRDSPNQPQHF. The CDR3 DNA follows: TGTGCCAGCTCCCGGGACAGCCCCAATCAGCCCCAGCATTTT.

This clonotype was counted only a few times. The chain employs TRBV7-9 and TRBJ2-7; perhaps TRBD2 as D (5 bases). Germline V lookup: CDR1 SEHNR, CDR2 FQNEAQ (reference sequence). V lost 2 bases, J lost 5 bases, and 16 bases lay in between. CDR3 length: 15 amino acids. The CDR3 protein is CASSLHTSRDNEQYF. CDR3 bases: TGTGCCAGCAGCTTACACACTTCACGGGATAACGAGCAGTACTTC.

This clonotype was recorded a few times. V gene TRBV9 combines with J gene TRBJ2-1, with D perhaps matching TRBD1 (6 bases). The length of the CDR3 is 15 residues. Trimming removed 7 bases at V and 10 bases at J, with 24 bases between. CDR1 and CDR2 from the germline V gene are SGDLS and YYNGEE. This CDR3 reads CASGDNPSNNEEQFF. CDR3 bases: TGTGCCAGCGGGGACAACCCTTCAAACAATGAAGAGCAGTTCTTC.

The chain couples TRBV7-9 to TRBJ2-7; no firm D call. The CDR3 spans 12 residues. V lost 1 base and J 9 bases, leaving 10 bases between the germline ends. The germline V gene encodes CDR1 SEHNR and CDR2 FQNEAQ (reference sequence). The chain's CDR3 is CASSLDTPGQYF. The CDR3 DNA reads as TGTGCCAGCAGCTTAGACACGCCGGGGCAGTACTTC. The full variable domain, its missing parts supplied by reference TRBV7-9 and TRBJ2-7, is DTGVSQNPRHKITKRGQNVTFRCDPISEHNRLYWYRQTLGQGPEFLTYFQNEAQLEKSRLLSDRFSAERPKGSFSTLEIQRTEQGDSAMYLCASSLDTPGQYFGPGTRLTVT.

This clonotype was seen just once. As the CDR3 is not closed by the conserved phenylalanine or tryptophan, this likely results from a read error. V usage is TRBV28 and J usage is TRBJ1-2; D is uncertain. Germline-derived CDR1 and CDR2 are MDHEN and SYDVKM. Trimming pared 2 bases from V and 7 bases from J, leaving 8 bases between. The CDR3 length is 12 residues. CDR3 protein: CASSLGGFGYTC. In DNA form, the CDR3 reads TGTGCCAGCAGTTTAGGAGGGTTTGGCTACACCTGC.

CDR3 sequence: CASSLLAGGSNEQFF. The CDR3 coding sequence is TGTGCCAGCAGTTTGCTAGCGGGGGGATCCAATGAGCAGTTCTTC. This sequence joins TRBV12-3 or TRBV12-4 and TRBJ2-1, with TRBD2 matching 11 bases. V was pared by 3 bases and J by 6 bases, with 4 bases of the junction left unmatched. This CDR3 is 15 amino acids long.

The CDR3 sequence is CSARDPLKTSGRILADTQYF. The CDR3, as DNA: TGCAGTGCTAGAGACCCCCTTAAGACTAGCGGGAGGATTTTGGCAGATACGCAGTATTTT. V and J are TRBV20-1 and TRBJ2-3; 13 bases match TRBD2. CDR1 DFQATT and CDR2 SNEGSKA come from the germline V gene (reference sequence). The CDR3 totals 20 residues. V lost 0 bases to trimming and J lost 4 bases; unmatched junction nucleotides: 16.

V is TRBV4-3 and J is TRBJ1-1, with D uncertain. Per the germline V gene, CDR1 is LGHNA and CDR2 is YSLEER. The CDR3 is 13 residues long. With 2 bases removed from V and 7 bases from J, the gap between germline ends came to 11 bases. CDR3 nucleotides: TGCGCCAGCAGCCAATATAACGACTATGAAGCTTTCTTT. Translating gives CASSQYNDYEAFF.

This clonotype was recorded many times. The chain carries TRBV7-2 and TRBJ1-4; no reliable D call. The CDR3 spans 16 residues. In germline, CDR1 is SGHTA, CDR2 FQGNSA. Trimming left V 0 bases short and J 4 bases short, with 12 bases between. The DNA for the CDR3 is TGTGCCAGCAGCTTAGCGCTCGGGCAGAGTAATGAAAAACTGTTTTTT. This codes for CASSLALGQSNEKLFF.

On this clonotype: At one end, the junction sequence differs from germline, possibly due to a read error. The rearrangement joins TRBV19 to TRBJ2-1; 7 nucleotides agree with TRBD1. The CDR3 runs 13 residues. Germline V lookup: CDR1 LNHDA, CDR2 SQIVND (reference sequence). The DNA of the CDR3 is TGTGCCAGTAGCCTAAGACAGGGTGATGATCAGTTCTTC. It encodes CASSLRQGDDQFF.

This rearrangement joins TRBV9 to TRBJ2-1, with D possibly being TRBD1 (6 bases). This CDR3 spans 16 amino acids. The germline gives CDR1 SGDLS, CDR2 YYNGEE. V lost 4 bases to trimming and J lost 7 bases, with 21 bases between them. This chain's CDR3 is CASSSGAGWQANEQFF. In nucleotides, the CDR3 is TGTGCCAGCAGCTCAGGGGCAGGCTGGCAGGCGAATGAGCAGTTCTTC.